The rows below give T cell receptor beta chains drawn from one sample of a study of blood T cell repertoires in COVID-19. The method was immunoSEQ multiplex PCR; TCRdb's version includes in-frame clones alone and lacks a portion of them. The sample has roughly 86,000 clones, approximately 89% seen once; the top ten hold less than 5%. The sequenced material came from peripheral blood. The receptor source for this set is a man aged 50 to 60 with active or convalescent COVID-19. Both conserved end residues are part of each CDR3. A D gene is named only where the DNA matches it firmly. Clone size is stated in some rows and not others, as once, few, many or a class when expanded.

>TRBJ2-5|TRBV9|13|-|-
CASSVDPERSQYF
TGTGCCAGCAGCGTAGATCCAGAAAGGAGCCAGTACTTC
>TRBJ1-6|TRBV2|17|-|TRBD1
CASSEGGTGGFNSPLHF
TGTGCCAGCAGTGAAGGGGGAACAGGGGGCTTTAATTCACCCCTCCACTTT
>TRBJ2-5|TRBV19|16|once|TRBD2
CASSIDSLAGQETQYF
TGTGCCAGTAGTATAGATTCACTAGCGGGGCAAGAGACCCAGTACTTC
>TRBJ1-6|TRBV28|14|-|TRBD1
CASSTGQGSSPLHF
TGTGCCAGCAGCACAGGACAGGGAAGCTCACCCCTCCACTTT
>TRBJ1-3|TRBV5-1|14|-|TRBD1
CASSDGTGRNTIYF
TGCGCCAGCAGCGATGGGACAGGGAGGAACACCATATATTTT
>TRBJ2-2|TRBV18|15|-|-
CASSPLGASTGELFF
TGTGCCAGCTCACCACTAGGGGCAAGCACCGGGGAGCTGTTTTTT
>TRBJ2-3|TRBV4-2|17|-|-
CASSQEGVAVSTDTQYF
TGTGCCAGCAGCCAAGAAGGGGTAGCGGTTTCCACAGATACGCAGTATTTT
>TRBJ1-2|TRBV18|15|-|-
CASSPGATSNYGYTF
TGTGCCAGCTCACCAGGGGCGACATCTAACTATGGCTACACCTTC
>TRBJ1-5|TRBV5-1|14|-|-
CASSSERANQPQHF
TGCGCCAGCAGCTCGGAGAGGGCCAATCAGCCCCAGCATTTT
>TRBJ1-4|TRBV28|15|-|TRBD1
CASSLGGTGDEKLFF
TGTGCCAGCAGTTTGGGCGGGACAGGGGATGAAAAACTGTTTTTT
>TRBJ2-1|TRBV5-1|15|-|TRBD2
CASRTSGGSYNEQFF
TGCGCCAGCAGGACTAGCGGGGGCTCCTACAATGAGCAGTTCTTC
>TRBJ2-3|TRBV27|16|-|TRBD1
CASRFQGDRAPDTQYF
TGTGCCAGCAGATTTCAAGGGGACAGGGCCCCAGATACGCAGTATTTT
>TRBJ1-1|TRBV11-2|14|-|TRBD1
CASSYGTGGTEAFF
TGTGCCAGCAGCTACGGGACAGGGGGCACTGAAGCTTTCTTT
>TRBJ1-6|TRBV16|17|once|-
CASSQSFGSSYNSPLHF
TGTGCCAGCAGCCAATCGTTCGGGAGCTCCTATAATTCACCCCTCCACTTT
>TRBJ2-4|TRBV15|15|-|TRBD1
CATSRGQGQGNIQYF
TGTGCCACCAGCAGAGGGCAAGGACAGGGAAACATTCAGTACTTC
>TRBJ1-1|TRBV5-4|15|-|TRBD1
CASSLPGTANTEAFF
TGTGCCAGCAGCTTGCCCGGGACAGCGAACACTGAAGCTTTCTTT
>TRBJ2-1|TRBV28|15|-|-
CASSKDTGPYNEQFF
TGTGCCAGCAGTAAGGATACAGGGCCCTACAATGAGCAGTTCTTC
>TRBJ2-1|TRBV4-2|13|-|-
CASSQEGANEQFF
TGTGCCAGCAGCCAAGAAGGAGCCAATGAGCAGTTCTTC
>TRBJ1-6|TRBV2|15|-|-
CASSGRQPYNSPLHF
TGTGCCAGCAGTGGAAGACAGCCTTATAATTCACCCCTCCACTTT
>TRBJ2-5|TRBV12-2|19|-|-
CASRLEQYRASPSKETQYF
TGTGCAAGTCGCTTAGAGCAATACAGGGCCTCACCATCCAAAGAGACCCAGTACTTC
>TRBJ1-2|TRBV2|13|-|-
CASSADRYYGYTF
TGTGCCAGCAGCGCCGACAGGTACTATGGCTACACCTTC
>TRBJ2-5|TRBV7-9|14|-|-
CASSLDGGQETQYF
TGTGCCAGCAGCTTAGATGGAGGCCAAGAGACCCAGTACTTC
>TRBJ1-2|TRBV28|15|-|TRBD1
CASSFGDRVHYGYTF
TGTGCCAGCAGTTTCGGGGACAGGGTTCACTATGGCTACACCTTC
>TRBJ2-1|TRBV10-1|12|-|TRBD1
CASSRQGVGQFF
TGCGCCAGCTCTAGACAGGGAGTAGGGCAGTTCTTC
>TRBJ1-3|TRBV7-2|13|-|-
CASSTYTGNTIYF
TGTGCCAGCAGCACATACACTGGAAACACCATATATTTT
>TRBJ2-1|TRBV15|15|few|TRBD1
CATSRDEGALRGQFF
TGTGCCACCAGCAGAGATGAGGGGGCCCTACGGGGGCAGTTCTTC
>TRBJ2-2|TRBV5-1|15|few|-
CASRITGMNTGELFF
TGCGCCAGCAGAATAACAGGGATGAACACCGGGGAGCTGTTTTTT
>TRBJ2-1|TRBV14|22|-|TRBD2
CASSPYSLLAGGPNSSYNEQFF
TGTGCCAGCAGCCCCTACTCCCTACTAGCGGGGGGGCCCAACAGCTCCTACAATGAGCAGTTCTTC
>TRBJ1-1|TRBV5-1|16|-|TRBD1
CASSQGQLPPYTEAFF
TGCGCCAGCAGCCAGGGACAGCTTCCCCCATATACTGAAGCTTTCTTT
>TRBJ1-1|TRBV7-8|15|-|-
CASSLEVRVNTEAFF
TGTGCCAGCAGCTTAGAAGTGCGGGTAAACACTGAAGCTTTCTTT
>TRBJ2-3|TRBV28|11|once|-
CASGLPDTQYF
TGTGCCAGCGGCCTGCCCGATACGCAGTATTTT
>TRBJ2-5|TRBV7-2|13|-|-
CASSTTSGETQYF
TGTGCCAGCAGCACGACCTCAGGGGAGACCCAGTACTTC
>TRBJ1-6|TRBV19|13|-|TRBD1
CASSGQGDSPLHF
TGTGCCAGTAGCGGACAGGGTGATTCACCCCTCCACTTT
>TRBJ1-1|TRBV27|14|-|-
CASSLGGVRTEAFF
TGTGCCAGCAGTTTGGGGGGGGTAAGGACTGAAGCTTTCTTT
>TRBJ2-6|TRBV7-9|17|-|-
CASSLGTHGSGANVLTF
TGTGCCAGCAGCTTAGGGACACATGGATCTGGGGCCAACGTCCTGACTTTC
>TRBJ1-4|TRBV28|14|once|-
CASSLMEANEKLFF
TGTGCCAGCAGTTTAATGGAGGCTAATGAAAAACTGTTTTTT
>TRBJ2-1|TRBV9|17|-|TRBD2
CASSQGGLAGIYNEQFF
TGTGCCAGCAGCCAGGGAGGACTAGCGGGAATCTACAATGAGCAGTTCTTC
>TRBJ1-3|TRBV7-9|13|-|-
CASSLGLGNTIYF
TGTGCCAGCAGCCTCGGGTTGGGAAACACCATATATTTT
>TRBJ1-2|TRBV4-3|16|few|-
CASSREQGGFPHGYTF
TGCGCCAGCAGCCGCGAACAGGGCGGATTTCCCCATGGCTACACCTTC
>TRBJ2-2|TRBV7-2|16|once|-
CASSLDGELKTGELFF
TGTGCCAGCAGCTTAGATGGAGAGTTAAAGACCGGGGAGCTGTTTTTT
>TRBJ1-4|TRBV15|17|-|-
CATSRDRAGRGKEKLFF
TGTGCCACCAGCAGAGATCGTGCGGGGCGAGGAAAGGAAAAACTGTTTTTT
>TRBJ2-3|TRBV5-4|15|-|TRBD1
CASSLGGTGPDTQYF
TGTGCCAGCAGTTTGGGCGGGACAGGCCCAGATACGCAGTATTTT
>TRBJ1-4|TRBV28|12|-|-
CASSFSVEKLFF
TGTGCCAGCAGTTTCTCCGTTGAAAAACTGTTTTTT
>TRBJ2-5|TRBV7-9|14|-|-
CASSPESTRETQYF
TGTGCCAGCAGCCCCGAGTCTACCCGGGAGACCCAGTACTTC
>TRBJ2-7|TRBV7-7|15|once|-
CASSLEPTGPYEQYF
TGTGCCAGCAGCCTTGAGCCTACAGGCCCCTACGAGCAGTACTTC
>TRBJ2-1|TRBV2|14|-|-
CASRLLVAGSEQFF
TGTGCCAGCAGACTACTAGTTGCCGGCAGTGAGCAGTTCTTC
>TRBJ1-1|TRBV29-1|12|-|TRBD1
CSVARQGSEAFF
TGCAGCGTTGCCCGACAGGGAAGTGAAGCTTTCTTT
>TRBJ2-3|TRBV21-1|16|-|-
CASSNPSGRYTDTQYF
TGTGCCAGCAGCAACCCTAGCGGACGGTACACAGATACGCAGTATTTT
>TRBJ1-1|TRBV5-4|16|-|TRBD1
CASSETGKGMNTEAFF
TGTGCCAGCAGCGAGACAGGGAAGGGCATGAACACTGAAGCTTTCTTT
>TRBJ2-2|TRBV7-9|13|-|-
CASSFQGTGELFF
TGTGCCAGCAGCTTTCAGGGGACCGGGGAGCTGTTTTTT